This TCR beta chain was identified during a study of beta chain features in type 1 diabetes. Expressed TCRB transcripts were sequenced, since all the RNA that had been isolated was reverse transcribed. Samples of naive, central memory and regulatory T cells yielded a mean of about 3.4 million reads. The method was immunoSEQ multiplex PCR; TCRdb's version includes in-frame clones alone and lacks a portion of them. The sample has 300,000 to 400,000 clones; roughly 12% are singletons. Cells sorted by CD45RO/CCR7/CD25/CD127/CD95/CD27 comprised CD4+ naive, central memory, regulatory and stem cell-like memory cells. Sorting gave populations that all exceeded 98% purity. Germline V gives CDR1 SGHTA, CDR2 FQGNSA. The V gene end was trimmed by 4 bases and the J gene end by 6 bases; junction bases not matched to a gene: 10. The CDR3 has 16 amino acids. Points from the study as a whole: Insertions were fewer and deletions more numerous at VDJ junctions in type 1 diabetes patients.

This clone was counted between two and nine times. Its antigen is not identified. This clonotype originated in a man between 18 and 29 years old in good health. The gene calls are TRBV7-2 and TRBJ1-5; 9 bases fit TRBD1. Sequencing was carried out using naive CD4+ T cells from blood. CDR3 amino acids: CASSSWGTGGGQPQHF. In DNA, the CDR3 is TGTGCCAGCAGCTCCTGGGGCACAGGGGGCGGTCAGCCCCAGCATTTT.